The next 13 T cell receptor beta chains were all read from a single sample in a study of CDR3 diversity in severe acne. In TCRdb, the PCR reads were re-called with MiXCR into one record per CDR3 protein. The sample carries fewer than 90,000 distinct CDR3 sequences, around 49% recorded once. The sequenced material came from blood. Receptor source: a male donor in good health, without acne.

The table lists this clonotype with many counts. The rearrangement links TRBV15 to TRBJ2-5; TRBD2 is a possible D gene (5 bases). Trimming left V 4 bases short and J 5 bases short, with 14 bases between. The CDR3 sequence is 14 residues long. Germline CDR1 and CDR2: LNHNV and YYDKDF (reference sequence). The CDR3 DNA reads TGTGCCACCAGCAAGTATGAGCGCGGGGAGACCCAGTACTTC. Its protein is CATSKYERGETQYF. Drawing the rest from reference TRBV15 and TRBJ2-5, the complete variable domain is DAMVIQNPRYQVTQFGKPVTLSCSQTLNHNVMYWYQQKSSQAPKLLFHYYDKDFNNEADTPDNFQSRRPNTSFCFLDIRSPGLGDTAMYLCATSKYERGETQYFGPGTRLLVL.

The V and J genes are TRBV20-1 and TRBJ2-3, with 14 nucleotides matching TRBD2. With 4 bases clipped from V and 6 bases from J, the junction kept 6 bases outside the gene matches. CDR1 DFQATT and CDR2 SNEGSKA come from the germline V gene (reference sequence). The CDR3 has 15 residues. The CDR3 DNA is TGCAGTGCTATGACTAGCGGGAGGGGCTGGGATACGCAGTATTTT. Its protein is CSAMTSGRGWDTQYF.

This CDR3 is CASSERRGVGLISYEQYF. In nucleotides, the CDR3 is TGTGCCAGCAGTGAAAGGAGGGGAGTGGGACTGATATCCTACGAGCAGTACTTC. The genes are TRBV2 and TRBJ2-5, with D perhaps TRBD2 (6 bases). The DNA end lines up better with TRBJ2-7; the J call may be wrong. Per germline, CDR1 SNHLY and CDR2 FYNNEI. The CDR3 consists of 18 residues.

Comments on this clonotype: The junction differs from germline at one of its ends, possibly a read error. The rearrangement links TRBV7-9 to TRBJ2-5; D is perhaps TRBD2 (5 bases). CDR3 length equals 15 residues. Germline V gene data show CDR1 as SEHNR and CDR2 as FQNEAQ (reference sequence). The CDR3 spells CTSGLDAGLQETQYF. DNA of the CDR3: TGTACCAGCGGCTTAGATGCGGGCCTCCAAGAGACCCAGTACTTC.

The chain is built from TRBV29-1 and TRBJ2-7, with D perhaps TRBD1 (6 bases). Trimming cost V 6 bases and J 7 bases, with 13 bases left between them. The CDR3 consists of 11 residues. Germline V gene lookup returns CDR1 SQVTM and CDR2 ANQGSEA. The DNA of the CDR3 is TGCAGCGTAGAACAGGGCGAAGAGCAGTACTTC. Amino acid sequence: CSVEQGEEQYF.

The rearrangement joins TRBV15 to TRBJ2-1, with TRBD2 identical over 8 bases. J lost 6 bases, V lost 0 bases, and 4 bases had no gene match. Germline lookup yields CDR1 LNHNV and CDR2 YYDKDF (reference sequence). The CDR3 spans 15 residues. In DNA, the CDR3 is TGTGCCACCAGCAGAGATAGGGGGACTAGCAATGAGCAGTTCTTC. Protein product: CATSRDRGTSNEQFF.

The CDR3 reads CASSSGTERYEQYF. As DNA, the CDR3 is TGTGCCAGCAGTTCGGGGACAGAACGCTACGAGCAGTACTTC. The chain uses TRBV27 and TRBJ2-7; 7 nucleotides match TRBD1. V dropped 4 bases and J dropped 3; count of bases not matched to a gene: 6. The CDR3 runs 14 residues. CDR1 is MNHEY and CDR2 is SMNVEV in the germline V gene (reference sequence).

About this clonotype: Since no conserved phenylalanine or tryptophan closes the CDR3, a read error is the likely cause. This chain uses TRBV5-1 with TRBJ2-1; D perhaps matches TRBD2 (6 bases). Trimming pared 2 bases from V and 9 bases from J, leaving 21 bases between. The length of the CDR3 is 16 residues. Germline V gene lookup returns CDR1 SGHRS and CDR2 YFSETQ. Written as DNA, the CDR3 is TGCGCCAGCAGCTTTGGGGGGTGGGAGACGGCGAGTGAGCAGTTCCTC. Translating it yields CASSFGGWETASEQFL.

This clonotype has a count of ten or more. The CDR3 region is CASSGQGARGYTF. As DNA, the CDR3 is TGCGCCAGCAGCGGACAGGGGGCTAGGGGCTACACCTTC. The gene calls are TRBV10-2 and TRBJ1-2; 11 bases line up with TRBD1. CDR1 and CDR2 (germline): WSHSY, SAAADI. CDR3 length: 13 amino acids. After removal of 6 bases from V and 8 bases from J, the junction contained 5 bases not matched to a gene.

Concerning this clonotype itself: Here the CDR3 omits its conserved ending phenylalanine or tryptophan, so a read error is the likely source. The genes are TRBV5-1 and TRBJ2-7; 10 bases align to TRBD1. With V trimmed by 0 bases and J by 7 bases, 10 bases remained unmatched. The CDR3 covers 16 residues. Germline V gene data show CDR1 as SGHRS and CDR2 as YFSETQ. This chain's CDR3 is CASSLVGGQGHREQYL. CDR3 sequence (DNA): TGCGCCAGCAGCTTGGTGGGGGGACAGGGGCATCGAGAGCAGTACCTC.

The chain joins TRBV19 to TRBJ2-5; D remains ambiguous. Trimming took off 4 bases at V and 1 base at J, with 7 bases between the two ends. The CDR3 has 13 amino acids. CDR1 and CDR2 (germline): LNHDA, SQIVND (reference sequence). This CDR3 is CASSTQPQETQYF. The CDR3 DNA reads as TGTGCCAGTAGTACCCAACCCCAAGAGACCCAGTACTTC. The full variable domain, its missing parts supplied by reference TRBV19 and TRBJ2-5, is DGGITQSPKYLFRKEGQNVTLSCEQNLNHDAMYWYRQDPGQGLRLIYYSQIVNDFQKGDIAEGYSVSREKKESFPLTVTSAQKNPTAFYLCASSTQPQETQYFGPGTRLLVL.

This clonotype was picked up many times. V and J are TRBV20-1 and TRBJ1-1; 7 positions match TRBD1. Germline CDR1 DFQATT, CDR2 SNEGSKA (reference sequence). The CDR3 contains 13 residues. J gave up 4 bases and V 3 bases, and 5 bases lay outside the gene matches. The CDR3 reads CSASLTGATEAFF. The CDR3 bases are TGCAGTGCTAGTCTTACAGGGGCCACTGAAGCTTTCTTT.

This clonotype occurred many times. The chain is built from TRBV7-8 and TRBJ2-6; D is unclear. This CDR3 has 15 residues. Germline CDR1 SGHVS, CDR2 FQNEAQ. V lost 1 base and J lost 1, with 5 bases in between. CDR3 sequence (DNA): TGTGCCAGCAGCTTAGTATTGTCTGGGGCCAACGTCCTGACTTTC. Translating gives CASSLVLSGANVLTF.